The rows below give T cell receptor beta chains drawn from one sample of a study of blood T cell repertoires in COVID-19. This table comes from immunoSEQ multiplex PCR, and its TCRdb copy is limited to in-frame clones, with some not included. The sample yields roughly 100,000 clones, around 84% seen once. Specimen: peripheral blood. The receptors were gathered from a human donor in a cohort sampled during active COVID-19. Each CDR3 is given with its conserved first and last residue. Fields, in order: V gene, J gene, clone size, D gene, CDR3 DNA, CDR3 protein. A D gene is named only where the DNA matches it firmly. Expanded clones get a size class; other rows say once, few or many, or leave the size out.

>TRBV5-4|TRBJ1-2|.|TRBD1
TGTGCCAGCAGCTTGACAGGGGGCCGTGGCTACACCTTC
CASSLTGGRGYTF
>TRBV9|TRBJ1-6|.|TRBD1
TGTGCCAGCAGCGCAGGGGGGACAGGTACGTCACCCCTCCACTTT
CASSAGGTGTSPLHF
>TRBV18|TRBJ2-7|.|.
TGTGCCAGCTCACCAGACGGGACACCCTACGAGCAGTACTTC
CASSPDGTPYEQYF
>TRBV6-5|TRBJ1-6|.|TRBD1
TGTGCCAGCAGAGACCCGGGACAGGGTTTGTCTCCCCTCCACTTT
CASRDPGQGLSPLHF
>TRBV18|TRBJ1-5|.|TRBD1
TGTGCCAGCTCACCAGTTGGGGGGACAGGGGTTCGGAGCAATCAGCCCCAGCATTTT
CASSPVGGTGVRSNQPQHF
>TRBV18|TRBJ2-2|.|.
TGTGCCAGCTCACCACTGTTCGCGGGTTTGAACACCGGGGAGCTGTTTTTT
CASSPLFAGLNTGELFF
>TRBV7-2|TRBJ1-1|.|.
TGTGCCAGCAGCCCCCAGGGAAGAAGGACTGAAGCTTTCTTT
CASSPQGRRTEAFF
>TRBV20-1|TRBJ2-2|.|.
TGCAGTGCTAGTAGGCAGGGTACCGGGGAGCTGTTTTTT
CSASRQGTGELFF
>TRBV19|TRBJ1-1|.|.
TGTGCCAGTAGTATTAAGCGAAACACTGAAGCTTTCTTT
CASSIKRNTEAFF
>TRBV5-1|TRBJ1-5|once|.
TGCGCCAGCAGCCCGGGGGGCCTGGATCAGCCCCAGCATTTT
CASSPGGLDQPQHF
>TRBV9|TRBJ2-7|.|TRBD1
TGTGCCAGCAGCGCAGTGGGGGACAGCACAAGGAGGGAGCAGTACTTC
CASSAVGDSTRREQYF
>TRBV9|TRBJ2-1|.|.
TGTGCCAGCAGCGTAGCCAGGGGCAATGAGCAGTTCTTC
CASSVARGNEQFF
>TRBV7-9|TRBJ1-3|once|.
TGTGCCAGCAGCTTTACAGGGAACTCTGGAAACACCATATATTTT
CASSFTGNSGNTIYF
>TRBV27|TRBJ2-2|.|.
TGTGCCAGCAGTTCAAGTGGGACACTCAACACCGGGGAGCTGTTTTTT
CASSSSGTLNTGELFF
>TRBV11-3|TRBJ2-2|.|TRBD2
TGTGCCAGCAGCTTTGGCGGGGGGGCCGATGGGACCGGGGAGCTGTTTTTT
CASSFGGGADGTGELFF
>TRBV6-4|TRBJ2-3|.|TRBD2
TGTGCCAGACCCGGACTAGCGGGGCCCGCGGATACGCAGTATTTT
CARPGLAGPADTQYF
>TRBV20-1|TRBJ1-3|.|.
TGCAGTGCTAGTATAGACACAGGCTCTGGAAACACCATATATTTT
CSASIDTGSGNTIYF
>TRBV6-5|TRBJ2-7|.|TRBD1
TGTGCCAGCAGTCCCCCCGGACAGGGAACCCTGCAGTACTTC
CASSPPGQGTLQYF
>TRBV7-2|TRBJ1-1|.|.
TGTGCCAGCAGCTCCCAGAAGGGAGGGAGCACTGAAGCTTTCTTT
CASSSQKGGSTEAFF
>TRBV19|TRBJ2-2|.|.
TGTGCCAGTAGTATAGAGGGGCGGGGCACCGGGGAGCTGTTTTTT
CASSIEGRGTGELFF
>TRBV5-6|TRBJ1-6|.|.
TGTGCCACCAACGGTCAGGGAAATTCACCCCTCCACTTT
CATNGQGNSPLHF
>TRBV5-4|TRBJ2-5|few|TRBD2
TGTGCCAGCAGCTCAGCGGGGGGGCCTGGGGAGACCCAGTACTTC
CASSSAGGPGETQYF
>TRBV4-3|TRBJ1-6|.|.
TGCGCCAGCAGCCAAACTAGCTCCTATAATTCACCCCTCCACTTT
CASSQTSSYNSPLHF
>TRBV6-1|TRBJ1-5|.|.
TGTGCCAGCAGTGAAATACTAAGAAATCAGCCCCAGCATTTT
CASSEILRNQPQHF
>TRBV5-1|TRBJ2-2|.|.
TGCGCCAGCAGACAGAACAGTCACACCGGGGAGCTGTTTTTT
CASRQNSHTGELFF
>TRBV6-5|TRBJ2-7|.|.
TGTGCCAGCAGCAACGGACAGCTCTACGAGCAGTACTTC
CASSNGQLYEQYF
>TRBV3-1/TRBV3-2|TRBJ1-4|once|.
TGTGCCAGCAGCCGCCGCGGGACGAGGAATGAAAAACTGTTTTTT
CASSRRGTRNEKLFF
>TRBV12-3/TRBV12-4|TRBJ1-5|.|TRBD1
TGTGCCAGCACCAGGACAGGGGGCCAGCCCCAGCATTTT
CASTRTGGQPQHF
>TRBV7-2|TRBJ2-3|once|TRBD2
TGTGCCAGCAGCTTAGACAGGGCGGGGGGCGCAGATACGCAGTATTTT
CASSLDRAGGADTQYF
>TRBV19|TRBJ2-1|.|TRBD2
TGTGCCAGTAGTACCCGACCCCTGGCGGGGGGGGGCAATGAGCAGTTCTTC
CASSTRPLAGGGNEQFF
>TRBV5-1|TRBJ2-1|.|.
TGCGCCAGCAGCTTGGACACATACAATGAGCAGTTCTTC
CASSLDTYNEQFF